Listed here are 18 T cell receptor beta chains from one sample, sequenced in a study of cytomegalovirus exposure and HLA in healthy donors. The PCR contained 60 Vbeta and 13 Jbeta primers. Profiling relied on immunoSEQ multiplex PCR, and the TCRdb table lists in-frame clones only, not all of them. In the table there are 150,000 to 200,000 clones, 65% to 80% of which are singletons. Sequenced sample: PBMCs. The receptors stem from a woman aged 30 to 39 in good health and CMV-seropositive.

The gene calls are TRBV11-2 and TRBJ2-3; no reliable D call. Germline CDR1 reads SGHAT; CDR2 reads FQNNGV. With 5 bases removed from V and 4 bases from J, the gap between germline ends came to 10 bases. The CDR3 totals 13 residues. CDR3: CASSPGRPDTQYF. The CDR3 bases are TGTGCCAGCAGCCCCGGCAGGCCAGATACGCAGTATTTT.

V is TRBV7-9 and J is TRBJ2-7; TRBD1 matches at 11 bases. V dropped 5 bases and J dropped 2; count of bases not matched to a gene: 2. The germline CDR1 and CDR2 sequences are SEHNR and FQNEAQ (reference sequence). The CDR3 sequence is 14 residues long. CDR3 DNA: TGTGCCAGCAGCCTGGACAGGGGGCCCTACGAGCAGTACTTC. Translating gives CASSLDRGPYEQYF.

The rearrangement links TRBV28 to TRBJ2-5; D not resolved. The CDR3 extends over 13 amino acids. CDR1 MDHEN and CDR2 SYDVKM come from the germline V gene. The V gene lost 3 bases and the J gene lost 7 bases, with 12 bases spanning the gap. The CDR3 DNA follows: TGTGCCAGCAGTTTTTCAGAGCGAGCGACCCAGTACTTC. The encoded protein is CASSFSERATQYF.

The V and J genes are TRBV25-1 and TRBJ2-3; D gene ambiguous. Trimming removed 1 base from V and 8 bases from J, with 7 bases in between. There are 12 residues in the CDR3. The germline V gene encodes CDR1 MGHDK and CDR2 SYGVNS. The CDR3 coding sequence is TGTGCCAGCAGTGAATCCTCGGGTACGCAGTATTTT. It is translated as CASSESSGTQYF.

DNA of the CDR3: TGTGCCAGCAGCTTAGGGAAAGGGAGAGTTGAAGCTTTCTTT. It yields the protein CASSLGKGRVEAFF. The gene calls are TRBV5-4 and TRBJ1-1; the D is unclear. Germline V gene data show CDR1 as SGHNT and CDR2 as YYREEE (reference sequence). V shed 2 bases and J shed 7 bases, with 15 bases lying between them. This CDR3 comprises 14 residues.

This chain links TRBV5-1 with TRBJ2-6; D perhaps matches TRBD1 (5 bases). The CDR3 is 17 amino acids. Trimming removed 2 bases from V and 0 bases from J, with 12 bases in between. The germline gives CDR1 SGHRS, CDR2 YFSETQ. The DNA of the CDR3 is TGCGCCAGCAGCTTCGTTGGGGCCGACTCTGGGGCCAACGTCCTGACTTTC. It specifies CASSFVGADSGANVLTF.

The chain carries TRBV9 and TRBJ2-3; possible D gene TRBD1, 5 bases. The CDR3 consists of 18 residues. V lost 2 bases and J lost 2, with 21 bases in between. In germline, CDR1 is SGDLS, CDR2 YYNGEE. CDR3 protein: CASSVRGVQQGVTDTQYF. CDR3 coding DNA: TGTGCCAGCAGCGTTAGGGGTGTACAGCAAGGGGTCACAGATACGCAGTATTTT. The full variable domain, completed using reference TRBV9 and TRBJ2-3, is DSGVTQTPKHLITATGQRVTLRCSPRSGDLSVYWYQQSLDQGLQFLIQYYNGEERAKGNILERFSAQQFPDLHSELNLSSLELGDSALYFCASSVRGVQQGVTDTQYFGPGTRLTVL.

This clone has only a few counts. The CDR3 sequence is CASSLGGADFNTEAFF. CDR3 in DNA: TGTGCCAGCAGCCTAGGGGGCGCCGATTTTAACACTGAAGCTTTCTTT. The chain joins TRBV5-6 to TRBJ1-1; 7 bases line up with TRBD1. Trimming took 4 bases from V and 2 from J; bases not matched to a gene: 11. This CDR3 has 16 residues. Germline CDR1 reads SGHDT; CDR2 reads YYEEEE.

The chain recombines TRBV9 with TRBJ2-7, with 9 positions matching TRBD1. Germline V gene sequence: CDR1 SGDLS, CDR2 YYNGEE. The CDR3 extends over 14 amino acids. Trimming at V came to 3 bases and at J to 7 bases, leaving 8 bases not matched to a gene. The CDR3 DNA follows: TGTGCCAGCAGCGACGGGACAGGGCTGAGTGAGCAGTACTTC. Translating it yields CASSDGTGLSEQYF.

The V call is TRBV2, the J call TRBJ2-2; a weak D match, TRBD1 (5 bases). Germline CDR1 SNHLY, CDR2 FYNNEI. Between the trimmed V and J ends, which lost 4 bases and 5 bases, there was a span of 8 bases. The CDR3 contains 13 residues. As DNA, the CDR3 is TGTGCCAGCAGTGCCGCAGGGACCGGGGAGCTGTTTTTT. Translation: CASSAAGTGELFF.

J is TRBJ2-1 and V is TRBV4-1; D is uncertain. CDR1 is MGHRA and CDR2 is YSYEKL in the germline V gene. Trimming removed 0 bases at V and 6 bases at J, with 12 bases between. The CDR3 is 15 amino acids. CDR3: CASSQEDYWANEQFF. The CDR3 DNA sequence: TGCGCCAGCAGCCAAGAGGATTATTGGGCCAATGAGCAGTTCTTC.

The chain carries TRBV21-1 and TRBJ2-3; TRBD2, as called in the table, went unchecked against the DNA. TRBV21-1 is a recognized pseudogene. The CDR3 consists of 20 residues. The CDR3 nucleotides are TGTGCCAGCAGCATTACTACTCTAAGCCTTAGCGGGGGGGCCCCAGATACGCAGTATTTT. The encoded protein is CASSITTLSLSGGAPDTQYF.

This rearrangement joins TRBV11-3 to TRBJ2-6; possibly TRBD2 for D (5 bases). The CDR3 is made up of 15 amino acids. V lost 2 bases and J lost 0, with 5 bases in between. Germline V gene lookup returns CDR1 SGHNT and CDR2 YENEEA. Written as DNA, the CDR3 is TGTGCCAGCAGCTTACGGGGCTCTGGGGCCAACGTCCTGACTTTC. It codes for CASSLRGSGANVLTF.

The sample holds a few counts of this clone. J is TRBJ2-7 and V is TRBV4-3; D is ambiguous. Germline CDR1 is LGHNA and CDR2 is YSLEER. The CDR3 length is 14 residues. V dropped 3 bases and J dropped 0 bases, with 9 bases sitting between them. CDR3 residues: CASSQARGSYEQYF. CDR3 DNA sequence: TGCGCCAGCAGCCAGGCTCGCGGCTCCTACGAGCAGTACTTC.

The chain combines TRBV4-3 with TRBJ1-4; no firm D call. The CDR3 is 16 amino acids. The V and J ends lost 2 bases and 0 bases respectively, with 10 bases between them. The V gene's germline CDR1 is LGHNA and CDR2 YSLEER. The chain's CDR3 is CASSQYPQTTNEKLFF. The CDR3 DNA reads TGCGCCAGCAGCCAATATCCCCAGACAACTAATGAAAAACTGTTTTTT.

The chain is built from TRBV5-4 and TRBJ2-1, with 10 bases fitting TRBD2. The V and J ends lost 0 bases and 2 bases, in that order; junction bases with no gene match: 5. CDR1 is SGHNT, CDR2 YYREEE, per germline (reference sequence). This CDR3 contains 17 residues. The CDR3 sequence is CASSLALAGDAYNEQFF. DNA of the CDR3: TGTGCCAGCAGCTTGGCCCTAGCGGGAGATGCCTACAATGAGCAGTTCTTC.

V gene TRBV5-1 combines with J gene TRBJ1-1; TRBD1 matches 7 bases. The J segment lost 8 bases and the V segment lost 3 bases, leaving 7 bases of the junction unmatched. Germline assignment: CDR1 SGHRS and CDR2 YFSETQ. The CDR3 runs 13 residues. The CDR3 DNA is TGCGCCAGCAGCTCGGACAGGCAACTCGAAGCTTTCTTT. This encodes CASSSDRQLEAFF. The full variable domain, completed using reference TRBV5-1 and TRBJ1-1, is KAGVTQTPRYLIKTRGQQVTLSCSPISGHRSVSWYQQTPGQGLQFLFEYFSETQRNKGNFPGRFSGRQFSNSRSEMNVSTLELGDSALYLCASSSDRQLEAFFGQGTRLTVV.

This clone was counted a few times. CDR3 DNA: TGTGCCAGCAGTCCTAGCGGGGGAGCCTACAATGAGCAGTTCTTC. Translating it yields CASSPSGGAYNEQFF. The V gene is TRBV6-5, the J gene TRBJ2-1, with TRBD2 identical over 10 bases. This CDR3 has 15 residues. Trimming at V came to 5 bases and at J to 2 bases, leaving 3 bases not matched to a gene. Germline lookup yields CDR1 MNHEY and CDR2 SVGAGI.